Each of the 9 T cell receptor beta chains below was sequenced from the same sample in a study of cytomegalovirus exposure and HLA in healthy donors. Vbeta (60) and Jbeta (13) primers were used in the PCR. Only in-frame clones appear in the TCRdb table, and some are missing; sequencing was by immunoSEQ multiplex PCR. The sample lists 150,000 to 200,000 clones, 70% to 80% occurring once. Material for sequencing was PBMCs. The receptors come from a man aged 55 to 69 in good health and CMV-seronegative.

This clone was counted between two and nine times. J is TRBJ2-7 and V is TRBV5-1; 9 bases line up with TRBD2. The CDR3 runs 15 residues. Germline lookup yields CDR1 SGHRS and CDR2 YFSETQ. The V segment lost 0 bases and the J segment 5 bases; nucleotides outside the gene matches: 6. The CDR3 DNA follows: TGCGCCAGCAGCTTGGATGGGACTAGCCAGGACGAGCAGTACTTC. It translates to CASSLDGTSQDEQYF.

This sequence joins TRBV6-1 and TRBJ2-5; possible D gene TRBD2, 7 bases. Trimming cost V 1 base and J 1 base, with 13 bases left between them. The CDR3 loop spans 16 amino acids. Germline CDR1 and CDR2: MNHNS and SASEGT. The CDR3 DNA is TGTGCCAGCAGTGAAGTCGGCGGGGGCCTCCAAGAGACCCAGTACTTC. Amino acids: CASSEVGGGLQETQYF.

The chain is built from TRBV9 and TRBJ2-7; D is possibly TRBD1 (6 bases). With 4 bases removed from V and 2 bases from J, the gap between germline ends came to 19 bases. CDR3 length equals 16 residues. In germline, CDR1 is SGDLS, CDR2 YYNGEE. The CDR3 DNA is TGTGCCAGCAGCCCCCAGGGGCACAGCTATCCCTACGAGCAGTACTTC. This codes for CASSPQGHSYPYEQYF.

J is TRBJ1-5 and V is TRBV9; tentative D call: TRBD1 (6 bases). This CDR3 has 15 amino acids. Germline V gene data show CDR1 as SGDLS and CDR2 as YYNGEE. Trimming took 4 bases from V and 7 from J, leaving 18 bases between them. As DNA, the CDR3 is TGTGCCAGCAGCCTTCACCCAGGGGTAGGCCAGCCCCAGCATTTT. It specifies CASSLHPGVGQPQHF.

The chain joins TRBV7-6 to TRBJ2-1, with unresolved D. CDR3 size: 15 residues. Germline V gene lookup returns CDR1 SGHVS and CDR2 FNYEAQ. V shed 0 bases and J shed 4 bases, with 10 bases lying between them. The CDR3 region is CASSLARGLYNEQFF. CDR3 bases: TGTGCCAGCAGCTTAGCGCGAGGCCTATACAATGAGCAGTTCTTC.

In regard to this clone: An end of the junction differs from the germline gene, which may be a read error. V gene TRBV27 combines with J gene TRBJ1-5; TRBD1 aligns across 9 bases. Germline assignment: CDR1 MNHEY and CDR2 SMNVEV (reference sequence). The CDR3 sequence is 15 residues long. The CDR3: CASSNRDRADQPQNF. CDR3 coding DNA: TGTGCCAGCAGCAACAGGGACAGGGCGGATCAGCCCCAGAATTTT.

The gene calls are TRBV6-6 and TRBJ2-3; TRBD2 agrees at 8 bases. With 10 bases clipped from V and 1 base from J, the junction kept 4 bases outside the gene matches. Germline V CDR1 and CDR2: MNHNY, SVGAGI (reference sequence). This CDR3 is 13 amino acids long. This CDR3 is CATRREGTDTQYF. As DNA, the CDR3 is TGTGCCACAAGGCGGGAGGGCACAGATACGCAGTATTTT.

The chain employs TRBV5-4 and TRBJ2-3; 7 positions match TRBD1. After removal of 2 bases from V and 5 bases from J, the junction contained 5 bases not matched to a gene. The CDR3 spans 14 residues. Germline V gives CDR1 SGHNT, CDR2 YYREEE (reference sequence). The CDR3 sequence is CASSLTGAEDTQYF. DNA of the CDR3: TGTGCCAGCAGCTTAACAGGGGCGGAAGATACGCAGTATTTT.

The rearrangement joins TRBV7-9 to TRBJ1-1; D may be TRBD1 (6 bases). Germline CDR1 reads SEHNR; CDR2 reads FQNEAQ (reference sequence). Trimming cost V 4 bases and J 6 bases, with 15 bases left between them. The CDR3 runs 14 residues. In DNA, the CDR3 is TGTGCCAGCAGCTATCAAGCAGGGGTAGCTGAAGCTTTCTTT. Amino acid sequence: CASSYQAGVAEAFF.